This T cell receptor beta chain is drawn from a study of graft-versus-host responses after intestinal transplantation. About the study: Each recipient received a multivisceral, liver-intestinal, or isolated intestinal graft. All of the recipients had induction that used anti-thymocyte globulin, then tacrolimus and steroids for approximately 3 years.

A word on this clone: Antigen specificity is unknown.

The study, taken as a whole, reports: GvH clonotypes were identified within recipient marrow, with a subset emerging first in ileum or blood.

Clones were sequenced by immunoSEQ multiplex PCR, and TCRdb holds only the in-frame ones, with some missing. The sample gives some 93,000 clones, 75% to 95% of which show up once; about 0.45% is in the top ten. Trimming shortened V by 4 bases and J by 7 bases, and 18 bases separated the two germline ends. CDR1 is SGHRS, CDR2 YFSETQ, per germline. This CDR3 is built from 16 residues. Sequenced material: unstimulated CD8+ T cells sorted from spleen or lymph node cells, taken before intestinal transplant. This sequence was found in a human donor who received an intestinal transplant. The rearrangement links TRBV5-1 to TRBJ1-6; D might be TRBD1 (5 bases). For the CDR3, the DNA is TGCGCCAGCAGCCCCCTGGGACGGGGGAAGAATTCACCCCTCCACTTT. It encodes CASSPLGRGKNSPLHF.